A selection of T cell receptor beta chains follows, all from one sample in a study of shared T cell receptors in the human thymus. The assay was immunoSEQ multiplex PCR, and TCRdb's table has in-frame clones only and misses some. The data contain about 400,000 clones, just under 95% of them singletons. Sequencing was performed on thymocytes. The receptor set was obtained from a human donor. The CDR3 runs from the conserved cysteine through the conserved F or W. Fields, in order: V gene, J gene, clone size, D gene, CDR3 protein, CDR3 DNA. The D gene is left open where the match is weak. Rows may omit the clone size; those that give it use once, few, many or a size class.

V gene: TRBV18; J gene: TRBJ2-1; clone size: -; D gene: -; CDR3 protein: CASSPRTAPYNEQFF; CDR3 DNA: TGTGCCAGCTCGCCTAGGACAGCTCCCTACAATGAGCAGTTCTTC
V gene: TRBV15; J gene: TRBJ2-5; clone size: -; D gene: -; CDR3 protein: CATSSHSVGDQETQYF; CDR3 DNA: TGTGCCACCAGCAGCCACAGTGTAGGTGACCAAGAGACCCAGTACTTC
V gene: TRBV7-2; J gene: TRBJ2-5; clone size: -; D gene: -; CDR3 protein: CASSFYQGLGETQYF; CDR3 DNA: TGTGCCAGCAGCTTTTACCAAGGGTTAGGGGAGACCCAGTACTTC
V gene: TRBV28; J gene: TRBJ2-3; clone size: once; D gene: -; CDR3 protein: CASRPMRGGPSTDTQYF; CDR3 DNA: TGTGCCAGCAGACCAATGAGGGGGGGGCCTAGCACAGATACGCAGTATTTT
V gene: TRBV6-1; J gene: TRBJ2-6; clone size: -; D gene: -; CDR3 protein: CASSEWRKSGANVLTF; CDR3 DNA: TGTGCCAGCAGTGAATGGCGGAAATCTGGGGCCAACGTCCTGACTTTC
V gene: TRBV7-9; J gene: TRBJ1-2; clone size: -; D gene: -; CDR3 protein: CASSFGVCSYGYTF; CDR3 DNA: TGTGCCAGCAGCTTCGGGGTCTGTAGCTATGGCTACACCTTC
V gene: TRBV27; J gene: TRBJ2-2; clone size: -; D gene: TRBD1; CDR3 protein: CASSLGQTTNTGELFF; CDR3 DNA: TGTGCCAGCAGTTTGGGACAGACCACGAACACCGGGGAGCTGTTTTTT
V gene: TRBV19; J gene: TRBJ2-1; clone size: -; D gene: TRBD2; CDR3 protein: CASSIGGGNEQFF; CDR3 DNA: TGTGCCAGTAGTATTGGGGGGGGGAATGAGCAGTTCTTC
V gene: TRBV19; J gene: TRBJ1-5; clone size: once; D gene: TRBD1; CDR3 protein: CASSIGGQSNTIPQHF; CDR3 DNA: TGTGCCAGTAGTATAGGGGGACAGTCAAATACCATCCCCCAGCATTTT
V gene: TRBV30; J gene: TRBJ2-7; clone size: -; D gene: -; CDR3 protein: CAWSEKGPSTYEQYF; CDR3 DNA: TGTGCCTGGAGTGAAAAGGGACCATCAACCTACGAGCAGTACTTC
V gene: TRBV5-1; J gene: TRBJ1-1; clone size: -; D gene: -; CDR3 protein: CASSPGQGGPMNTEAFF; CDR3 DNA: TGCGCCAGCAGCCCCGGACAAGGGGGACCTATGAACACTGAAGCTTTCTTT
V gene: TRBV9; J gene: TRBJ2-5; clone size: -; D gene: -; CDR3 protein: CASSVGLGETQYF; CDR3 DNA: TGTGCCAGCAGCGTCGGCCTAGGGGAGACCCAGTACTTC
V gene: TRBV19; J gene: TRBJ1-5; clone size: -; D gene: TRBD1; CDR3 protein: CASSTTRQGSGQPQHF; CDR3 DNA: TGTGCCAGTAGTACCACGCGACAGGGGTCAGGACAGCCCCAGCATTTT
V gene: TRBV11-2; J gene: TRBJ2-7; clone size: -; D gene: TRBD1; CDR3 protein: CASSLRQGRAYEQYF; CDR3 DNA: TGTGCCAGCAGCCTGAGACAGGGGCGGGCCTACGAGCAGTACTTC
V gene: TRBV7-8; J gene: TRBJ2-5; clone size: -; D gene: TRBD1; CDR3 protein: CASSLVGEGDRGHQETQYF; CDR3 DNA: TGTGCCAGCAGCTTAGTGGGGGAAGGGGACAGGGGTCACCAAGAGACCCAGTACTTC
V gene: TRBV29-1; J gene: TRBJ2-1; clone size: once; D gene: TRBD2; CDR3 protein: CSVGTSGSGGSYNEQFF; CDR3 DNA: TGCAGCGTCGGGACTAGCGGGAGTGGCGGCTCCTACAATGAGCAGTTCTTC